The text below deals with one TCR beta chain. This sample was taken from a study of long-term antiretroviral therapy in people with HIV. This was the immunoSEQ v3.0 assay at survey level. Clones were read by immunoSEQ multiplex PCR, and TCRdb kept only the in-frame ones, dropping some. The sample yields about 28,000 clones, about 80% seen once. The germline V gene encodes CDR1 SEHNR and CDR2 FQNEAQ (reference sequence). This CDR3 region has 12 residues. V lost 3 bases and J 3 bases, leaving 5 bases between the germline ends. The chain is built from TRBV7-9 and TRBJ2-5, with D uncertain. This TCR derives from a man aged 35 to 55 with HIV. The sample was unsorted PBMCs, taken 0.3 years after starting antiretroviral therapy. CDR3 sequence reads: CASSFMEETQYF. The CDR3, as DNA: TGTGCCAGCAGCTTCATGGAAGAGACCCAGTACTTC.